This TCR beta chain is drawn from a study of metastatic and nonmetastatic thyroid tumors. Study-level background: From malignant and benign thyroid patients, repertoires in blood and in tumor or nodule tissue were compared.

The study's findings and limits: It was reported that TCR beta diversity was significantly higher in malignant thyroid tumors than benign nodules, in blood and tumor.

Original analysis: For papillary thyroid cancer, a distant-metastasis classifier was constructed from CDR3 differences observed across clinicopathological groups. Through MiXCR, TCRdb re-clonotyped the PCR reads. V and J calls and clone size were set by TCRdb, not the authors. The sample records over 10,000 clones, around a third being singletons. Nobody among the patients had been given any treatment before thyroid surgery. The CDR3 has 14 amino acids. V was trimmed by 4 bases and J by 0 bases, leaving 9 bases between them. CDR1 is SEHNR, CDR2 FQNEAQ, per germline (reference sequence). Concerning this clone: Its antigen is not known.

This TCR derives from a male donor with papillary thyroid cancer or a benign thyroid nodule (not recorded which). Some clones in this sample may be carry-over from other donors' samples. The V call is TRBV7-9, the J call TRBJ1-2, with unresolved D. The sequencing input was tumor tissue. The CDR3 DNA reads TGTGCCAGCAGCTCAAGCGGGGCTAACTATGGCTACACCTTC. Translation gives CASSSSGANYGYTF. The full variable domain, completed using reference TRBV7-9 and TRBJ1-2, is DTGVSQNPRHKITKRGQNVTFRCDPISEHNRLYWYRQTLGQGPEFLTYFQNEAQLEKSRLLSDRFSAERPKGSFSTLEIQRTEQGDSAMYLCASSSSGANYGYTFGSGTRLTVV.